The entry below describes one T cell receptor beta chain. Its antigen is not known. Extraction yielded at least 6 micrograms of total RNA per sample. Together with a sample-barcoded 5' primer, a J-beta primer mix was included in a second PCR lasting roughly 6 to 12 cycles. The template-switch adaptor, which had 12 random nucleotides, put a tag on each cDNA molecule. TCRdb reprocessed the 5' RACE reads with MiXCR, giving one entry per CDR3 protein. Here the sample spans about 1.8 million distinct CDR3 sequences, less than 50% being singletons. This CDR3 is built from 17 residues. Germline CDR1 reads MDHEN; CDR2 reads SYDVKM. V dropped 3 bases and J dropped 0 bases, with 15 bases sitting between them. This sample is drawn from a study of blood T cells in healthy people across ages. Study outcomes and limitations: It was not known whether donors were CMV positive (a possible confounder of expanded clonotype changes). Roughly linearly, TCR beta diversity per million T cells fell as age increased.

The sequence came from a woman in her thirties or forties in good health. The sample comprised blood. The chain joins TRBV28 to TRBJ1-5; weak D call: TRBD1 (6 bases). The chain's CDR3 is CASSLHTGQPSNQPQHF. The CDR3 nucleotides are TGTGCCAGCAGTTTGCACACCGGACAGCCTAGCAATCAGCCCCAGCATTTT.